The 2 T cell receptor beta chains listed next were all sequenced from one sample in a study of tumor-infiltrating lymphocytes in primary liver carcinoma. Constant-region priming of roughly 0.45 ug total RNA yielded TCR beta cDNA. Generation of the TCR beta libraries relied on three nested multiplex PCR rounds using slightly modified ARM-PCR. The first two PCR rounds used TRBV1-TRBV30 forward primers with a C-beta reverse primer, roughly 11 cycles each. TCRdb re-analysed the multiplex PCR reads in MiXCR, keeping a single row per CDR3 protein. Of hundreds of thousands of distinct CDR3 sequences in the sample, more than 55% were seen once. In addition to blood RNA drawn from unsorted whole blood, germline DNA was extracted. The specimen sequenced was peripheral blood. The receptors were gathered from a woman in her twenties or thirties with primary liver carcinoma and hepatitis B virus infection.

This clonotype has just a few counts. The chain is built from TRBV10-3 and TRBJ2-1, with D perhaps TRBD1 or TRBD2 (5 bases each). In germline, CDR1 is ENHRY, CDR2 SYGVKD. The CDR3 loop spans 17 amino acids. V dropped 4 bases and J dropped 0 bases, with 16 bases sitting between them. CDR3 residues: CAISGDPGTNSYNEQFF. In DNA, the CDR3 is TGTGCCATCAGTGGTGACCCCGGGACCAACTCCTACAATGAGCAGTTCTTC.

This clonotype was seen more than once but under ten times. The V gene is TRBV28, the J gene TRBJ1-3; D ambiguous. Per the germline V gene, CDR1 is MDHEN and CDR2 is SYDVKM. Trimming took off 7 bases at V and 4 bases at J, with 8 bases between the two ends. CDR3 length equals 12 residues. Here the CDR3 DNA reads TGTGCCAGCAATTCACAAGGAAACACCATATATTTT. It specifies CASNSQGNTIYF.